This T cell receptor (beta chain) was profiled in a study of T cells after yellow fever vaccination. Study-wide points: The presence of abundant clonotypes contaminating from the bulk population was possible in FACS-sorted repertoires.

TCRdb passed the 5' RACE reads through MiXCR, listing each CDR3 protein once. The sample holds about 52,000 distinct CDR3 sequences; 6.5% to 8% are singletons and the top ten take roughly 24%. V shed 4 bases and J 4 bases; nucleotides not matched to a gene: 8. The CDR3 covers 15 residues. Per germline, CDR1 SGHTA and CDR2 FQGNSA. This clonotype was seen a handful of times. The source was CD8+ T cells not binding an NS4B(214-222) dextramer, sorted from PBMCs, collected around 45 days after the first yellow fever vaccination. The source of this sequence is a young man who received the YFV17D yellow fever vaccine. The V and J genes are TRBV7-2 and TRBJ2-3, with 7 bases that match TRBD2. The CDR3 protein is CASSSWGGRADTQYF. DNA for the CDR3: TGTGCCAGCAGCTCCTGGGGGGGACGAGCAGATACGCAGTATTTT.